This T cell receptor beta chain was sequenced for a study of OX40 agonist ivuxolimab in advanced cancers. On the study more broadly: Partial responses were recorded for three patients, including one with hepatocellular carcinoma and two with cutaneous melanoma.

TCRdb's copy holds only in-frame clones and misses some; the assay was immunoSEQ multiplex PCR. This sample has some 90,000 clones, with approximately 90% found just once. Sequenced here: CD4+ or CD8+ T cells sorted from blood, sampled in a trial of the OX40 agonist ivuxolimab. The sequence was obtained from an adult with an advanced solid tumor such as melanoma, head and neck, liver or kidney cancer.

In DNA form, the CDR3 reads TGTGCCAGCAGCAAAGTGGGGGAGGGCGGACGGAGAGGGGGTCTGTTTTTT. Translated: CASSKVGEGGRRGGLFF. The chain is built from TRBV21-1 and TRBJ1-4. TRBV21-1 is designated a pseudogene. The CDR3 runs 17 residues.